This T cell receptor (beta chain) was sequenced for a study of CD8+ T cells in alopecia areata. RNA, once extracted, was reverse transcribed into cDNA for use as the sequencing template. Profiled with immunoSEQ multiplex PCR; TCRdb holds only in-frame clones, not every one. The repertoire holds 100,000 to 150,000 clones, roughly two fifths seen once, with roughly 3.2% in the top ten. This TCR derives from a human donor with alopecia areata. Sequences were obtained from CD4+ T cells sorted from blood.

CDR3 sequence (DNA): TGTGCCTGGAGTGTGAGAGTACGCGGGCTTGAAGCGGGAGTGGAGACCCAGTACTTC. Translation: CAWSVRVRGLEAGVETQYF. This rearrangement joins TRBV30 to TRBJ2-5; 8 bases map to TRBD2. V shed 0 bases, J shed 5 bases, and the junction held 20 bases outside the gene matches. The CDR3 loop spans 19 amino acids. CDR1 and CDR2 from the germline V gene are GTSNPN and SVGIG (reference sequence).